This TCR beta chain was captured in a study of CD8 T cells in Susac syndrome (dated by TCRdb to the late 2010s). Study-wide context: Of the Susac syndrome patients who were sequenced, roughly 6 had clinically active disease and roughly eight were in clinical remission. The study used repertoire sequencing to test whether antigen drove CD8+ T cell activation and differentiation in Susac syndrome. At the time of blood withdrawal, Susac syndrome patients were either therapy-naive, taking corticosteroids (with some also receiving IVIg), or on IVIg alone. Clonality of the CD8+ T cell repertoire was compared between about a dozen healthy donors, approximately 14 Susac syndrome patients and under 16 multiple sclerosis patients. The investigation overall reported the following: The number of individuals in the TCR sequencing and HLA analysis was recognized as being relatively small. In the total CD8+ and CD8+ TEMRA repertoires, over 15 and five Susac-specific public clones, respectively, were identified. CD8+ repertoires in Susac syndrome showed clonal expansion, which was highest in CD8+ TEMRA cells and was greater in clinically active patients than in remitting patients.

Peripheral blood CD8+ and CD4+ T cells from healthy donors, Susac syndrome patients and multiple sclerosis patients were profiled using high-throughput TCR beta sequencing. The Susac syndrome patients fulfilled recently defined diagnostic criteria for either definite or probable disease. Bulk CD8+ and CD4+ T cells were purified magnetically by negative isolation, whereas CD8+ TEMRA cells were enriched by FACS. Blood was drawn into EDTA tubes, processed within 24 hours, and PBMCs were isolated by density gradient centrifugation. PBMCs intended for TCR sequencing were cryopreserved in liquid nitrogen and were subsequently thawed in a 37 degrees C water bath. Purity of sorted or isolated CD4+, CD8+ and CD8+ TEMRA cells was at least 90%. A word on this clonotype: Its antigen is not yet known. No base qualities exist here, and no much larger clone lies one base off it.

The CDR3 numbers 15 residues from cysteine through phenylalanine. Only the CDR3 part of the read is kept: 45 bases, read in frame from the first base. The germline V gene (reference sequence) sets CDR1 to LGHDT and CDR2 to YNNKEL. V lost 2 bases and J lost 3 bases; the stretch between them is 14 bases long. RNA was extracted using the RNeasy kit, and roughly 0.5 to 1 ug of the RNA was reverse transcribed with random hexamers. The immunoSEQ multiplex PCR assay, covering 54 Vbeta and 13 Jbeta segments, was used to amplify TCR beta CDR3 regions. PCR amplification bias was corrected using a synthetic template baseline for primer optimization and computational correction. In the authors' own workflow: Reads were annotated to V, D and J genes according to IMGT and were analyzed with immunoSEQ Analyzer, with only productive sequences retained. Clonality was calculated as one minus the Shannon entropy normalized by log2 of the number of productive unique sequences. For each patient and control, public and private clones were evaluated within the 100 most prevalent clones. Clones were defined as Susac-specific when absent from the healthy and MS cohorts, from over 950 published viral clones and from other ImmuneACCESS disease sequences. The raw public data were reprocessed by TCRdb itself: fastp quality trimming at Q25, MiXCR clonotype calling, in-frame beta chains only. Rows are unified per CDR3 protein, each entry keeping the most common DNA and genes. These V and J calls originate from TCRdb's pipeline instead of the authors' own analysis. The sample contains about 140,000 distinct CDR3 sequences, around 93% of them found a single time. The ten most abundant clones make up 0.15% to 0.2% of the sample.

This TCR came from a human donor with Susac syndrome. The V gene is TRBV3-1 and the J gene is TRBJ2-7, with TRBD1 as a weak D call on 5 bases. The sample was CD8+ T cells from PBMCs. CDR3 sequence: CASSQSPLTDYEQYF. The sequence in DNA is TGTGCCAGCAGCCAAAGTCCCCTGACAGACTACGAGCAGTACTTC.